The clone carrying this T cell receptor (beta chain) was observed a few times. cDNA prepared by RNA extraction and subsequent reverse transcription served as the template for sequencing. Profiling relied on immunoSEQ multiplex PCR, and the TCRdb table lists in-frame clones only, not all of them. In the table there are 95,000 to 110,000 clones, 55% of which are singletons. This sample was included in a study of CD8+ T cells in alopecia areata. Sample: CD4+ T cells sorted from blood. The TCR comes from a human donor in good health.

The CDR3 loop reads CASRIDSFSYTF. For the CDR3, the DNA is TGTGCCAGCAGGATTGACAGTTTCAGCTACACCTTC. The chain is built from TRBV6-6 and TRBJ1-2; perhaps TRBD1 as D (5 bases). Trimming removed 6 bases from V and 9 bases from J, with 14 bases in between. Germline V gene data show CDR1 as MNHNY and CDR2 as SVGAGI (reference sequence). The CDR3 is 12 residues long.